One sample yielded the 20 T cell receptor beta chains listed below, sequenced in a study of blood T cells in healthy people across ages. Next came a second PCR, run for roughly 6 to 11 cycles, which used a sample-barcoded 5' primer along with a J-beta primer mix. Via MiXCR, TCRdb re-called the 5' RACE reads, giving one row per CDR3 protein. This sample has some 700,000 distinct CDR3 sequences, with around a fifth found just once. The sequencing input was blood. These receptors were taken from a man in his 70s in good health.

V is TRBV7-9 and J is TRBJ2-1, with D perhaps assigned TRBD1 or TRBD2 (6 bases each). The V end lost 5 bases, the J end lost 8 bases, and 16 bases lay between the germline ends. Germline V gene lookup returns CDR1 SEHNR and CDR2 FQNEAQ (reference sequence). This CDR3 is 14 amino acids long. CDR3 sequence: CASSAPGALYEQFF. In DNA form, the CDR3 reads TGTGCCAGCAGCGCCCCGGGGGCTCTTTATGAGCAGTTCTTC.

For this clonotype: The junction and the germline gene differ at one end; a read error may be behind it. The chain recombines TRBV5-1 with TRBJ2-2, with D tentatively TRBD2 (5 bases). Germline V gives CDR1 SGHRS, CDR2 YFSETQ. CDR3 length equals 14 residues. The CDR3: CASSLLQSTGELVF. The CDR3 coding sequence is TGCGCCAGCAGCTTGCTCCAGAGCACCGGGGAGCTGGTTTTT.

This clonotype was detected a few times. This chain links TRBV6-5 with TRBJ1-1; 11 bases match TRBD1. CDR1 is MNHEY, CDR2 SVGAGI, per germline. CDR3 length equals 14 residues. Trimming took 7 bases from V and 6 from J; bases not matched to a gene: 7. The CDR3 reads CASKADRGLAEAFF. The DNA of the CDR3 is TGTGCCAGCAAAGCGGACAGGGGGCTTGCTGAAGCTTTCTTT.

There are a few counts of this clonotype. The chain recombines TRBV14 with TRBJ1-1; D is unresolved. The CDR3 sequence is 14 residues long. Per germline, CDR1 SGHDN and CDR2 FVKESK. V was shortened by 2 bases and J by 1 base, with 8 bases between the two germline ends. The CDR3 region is CASSQWGENTEAFF. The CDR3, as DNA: TGTGCCAGCAGCCAATGGGGAGAGAACACTGAAGCTTTCTTT.

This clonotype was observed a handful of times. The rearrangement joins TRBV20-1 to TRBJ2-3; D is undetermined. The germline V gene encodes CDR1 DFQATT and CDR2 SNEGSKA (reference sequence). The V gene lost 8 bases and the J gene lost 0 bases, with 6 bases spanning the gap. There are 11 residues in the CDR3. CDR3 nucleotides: TGCAGTACCTATAGCACAGATACGCAGTATTTT. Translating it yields CSTYSTDTQYF.

The CDR3 DNA reads as TGTGCCAGCAGTTACTTGGGGACGGGGTACAATGAGCAGTTCTTC. Protein sequence: CASSYLGTGYNEQFF. V usage is TRBV6-5 and J usage is TRBJ2-1; the D call may be TRBD1 or TRBD2 (5 bases each). This CDR3 spans 15 amino acids. The germline V and J ends were trimmed by 1 base and 4 bases, with 11 bases remaining between them. Germline lookup yields CDR1 MNHEY and CDR2 SVGAGI.

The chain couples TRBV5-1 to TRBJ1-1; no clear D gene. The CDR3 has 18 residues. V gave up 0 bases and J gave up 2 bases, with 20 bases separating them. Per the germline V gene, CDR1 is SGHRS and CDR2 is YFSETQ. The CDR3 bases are TGCGCCAGCAGCTTGGGCCGGCAAGGGATCCGATTTAACACTGAAGCTTTCTTT. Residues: CASSLGRQGIRFNTEAFF.

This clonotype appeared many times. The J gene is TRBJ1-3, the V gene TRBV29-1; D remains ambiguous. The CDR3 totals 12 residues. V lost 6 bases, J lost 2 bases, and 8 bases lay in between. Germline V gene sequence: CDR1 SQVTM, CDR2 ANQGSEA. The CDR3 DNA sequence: TGCAGCGTCAAGATTACTGGAAACACCATATATTTT. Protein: CSVKITGNTIYF.

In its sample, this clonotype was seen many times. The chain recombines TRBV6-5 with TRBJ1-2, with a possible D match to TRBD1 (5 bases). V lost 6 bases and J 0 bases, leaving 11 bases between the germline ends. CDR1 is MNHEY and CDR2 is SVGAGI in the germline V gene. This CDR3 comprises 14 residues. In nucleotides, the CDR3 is TGTGCCAGCAGGCGGGAAGGGGCTAACTATGGCTACACCTTC. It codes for CASRREGANYGYTF.

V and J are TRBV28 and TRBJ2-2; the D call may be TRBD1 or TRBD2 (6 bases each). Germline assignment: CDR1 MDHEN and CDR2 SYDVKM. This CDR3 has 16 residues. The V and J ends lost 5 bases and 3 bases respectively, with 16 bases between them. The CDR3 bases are TGTGCCAGCAGTCCCTTGTGGGGGGCCTACACCGGGGAGCTGTTTTTT. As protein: CASSPLWGAYTGELFF.

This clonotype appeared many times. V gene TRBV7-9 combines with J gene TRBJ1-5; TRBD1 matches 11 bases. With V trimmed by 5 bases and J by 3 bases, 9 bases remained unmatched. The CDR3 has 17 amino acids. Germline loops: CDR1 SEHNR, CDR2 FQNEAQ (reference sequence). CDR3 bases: TGTGCCAGCAGCACGTGGACAGGGGGCCGAATCAATCAGCCCCAGCATTTT. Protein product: CASSTWTGGRINQPQHF. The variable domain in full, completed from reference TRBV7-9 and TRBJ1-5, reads DTGVSQNPRHKITKRGQNVTFRCDPISEHNRLYWYRQTLGQGPEFLTYFQNEAQLEKSRLLSDRFSAERPKGSFSTLEIQRTEQGDSAMYLCASSTWTGGRINQPQHFGDGTRLSIL.

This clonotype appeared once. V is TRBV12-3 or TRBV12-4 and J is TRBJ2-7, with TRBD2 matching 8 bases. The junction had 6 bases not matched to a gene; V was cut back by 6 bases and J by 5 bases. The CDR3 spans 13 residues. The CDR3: CASRRAGVNEQYF. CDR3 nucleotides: TGTGCCAGCAGAAGAGCGGGAGTTAACGAGCAGTACTTC.

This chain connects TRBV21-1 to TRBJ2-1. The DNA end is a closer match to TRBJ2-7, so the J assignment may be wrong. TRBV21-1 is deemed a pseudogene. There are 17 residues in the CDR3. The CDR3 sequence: CASSPRKTGWCIYEQYF. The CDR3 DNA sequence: TGTGCCAGCAGCCCCCGAAAGACGGGGTGGTGTATCTACGAGCAGTACTTC.

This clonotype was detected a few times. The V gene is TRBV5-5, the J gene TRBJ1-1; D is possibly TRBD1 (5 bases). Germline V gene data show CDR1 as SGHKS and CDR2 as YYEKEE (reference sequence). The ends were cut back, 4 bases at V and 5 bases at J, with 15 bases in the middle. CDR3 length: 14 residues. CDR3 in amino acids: CASSVTTDTTEAFF. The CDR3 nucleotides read TGTGCCAGCAGCGTGACGACAGACACTACTGAAGCTTTCTTT.

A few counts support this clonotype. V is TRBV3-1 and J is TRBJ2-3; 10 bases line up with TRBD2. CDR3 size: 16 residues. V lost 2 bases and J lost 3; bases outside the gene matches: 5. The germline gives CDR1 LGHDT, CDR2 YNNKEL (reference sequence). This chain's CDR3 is CASSQLSGRVTDTQYF. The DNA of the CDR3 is TGTGCCAGCAGCCAACTGAGCGGGAGGGTGACAGATACGCAGTATTTT.

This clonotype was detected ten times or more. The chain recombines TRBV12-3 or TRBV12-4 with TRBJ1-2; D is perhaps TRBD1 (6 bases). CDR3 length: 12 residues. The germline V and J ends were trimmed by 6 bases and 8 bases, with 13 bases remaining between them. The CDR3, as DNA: TGTGCCAGCAGCTTCACAGGGAGGGGCTACACCTTC. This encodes CASSFTGRGYTF.

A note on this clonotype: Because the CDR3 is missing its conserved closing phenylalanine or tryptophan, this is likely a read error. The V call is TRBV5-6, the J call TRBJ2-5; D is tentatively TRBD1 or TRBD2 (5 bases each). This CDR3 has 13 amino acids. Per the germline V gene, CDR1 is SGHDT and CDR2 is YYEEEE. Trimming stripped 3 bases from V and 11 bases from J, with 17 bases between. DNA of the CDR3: TGTGCCAGCAGCTCCCCTGTTGGGGGAGAGCAGTACGTC. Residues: CASSSPVGGEQYV.

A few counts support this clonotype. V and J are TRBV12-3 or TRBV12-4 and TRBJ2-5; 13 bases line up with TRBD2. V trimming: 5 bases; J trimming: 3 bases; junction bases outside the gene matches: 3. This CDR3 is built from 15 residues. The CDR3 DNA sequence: TGTGCCAGCAGTACACTAGCGGGGGGGAAAGAGACCCAGTACTTC. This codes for CASSTLAGGKETQYF.

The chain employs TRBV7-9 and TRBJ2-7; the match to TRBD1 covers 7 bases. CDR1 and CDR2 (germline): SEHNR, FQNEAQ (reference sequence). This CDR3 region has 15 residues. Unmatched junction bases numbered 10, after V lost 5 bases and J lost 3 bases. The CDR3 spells CASSTQQGPDYEQYF. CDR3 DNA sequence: TGTGCCAGCAGCACCCAACAGGGGCCGGACTACGAGCAGTACTTC.

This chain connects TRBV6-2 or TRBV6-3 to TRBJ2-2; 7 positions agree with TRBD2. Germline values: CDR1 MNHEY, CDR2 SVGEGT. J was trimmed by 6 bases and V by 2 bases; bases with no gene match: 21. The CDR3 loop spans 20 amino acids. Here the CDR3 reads CASSYPRLAIGRPSPGELFF. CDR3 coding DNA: TGTGCCAGCAGTTACCCACGACTAGCTATCGGGAGGCCCTCCCCCGGGGAGCTGTTTTTT.